This T cell receptor beta chain was identified in a study of Tregs in tolerant kidney transplant recipients. Whole-study results and caveats: Validation in larger populations is needed because few patients were studied. Activated donor B cell expansion appeared to reveal the most relevant donor-specific TCRbeta repertoire.

This clone appeared a few times. Its specificity is not known. V shed 2 bases and J 7 bases; nucleotides not matched to a gene: 15. The germline V gene has CDR1 MNHNS and CDR2 SASEGT. CDR3 length equals 17 residues. Thawed PBMCs were FACS-sorted into unstimulated CD4+CD25+CD127- regulatory T cells, CD4+CD25- non-regulatory cells, CD4 and CD8 cells. Method: immunoSEQ multiplex PCR; TCRdb's copy keeps in-frame clones and lacks some. The sample holds about 240,000 clones, around 82% seen once. The chain couples TRBV6-1 to TRBJ1-2; 8 nucleotides align to TRBD1. Sequenced material: CD4+ T cells from blood. This TCR came from a human donor in good health. CDR3: CASSEPGAGGAVLGYTF. DNA for the CDR3: TGTGCCAGCAGTGAACCCGGCGCAGGGGGCGCGGTTCTTGGCTACACCTTC.